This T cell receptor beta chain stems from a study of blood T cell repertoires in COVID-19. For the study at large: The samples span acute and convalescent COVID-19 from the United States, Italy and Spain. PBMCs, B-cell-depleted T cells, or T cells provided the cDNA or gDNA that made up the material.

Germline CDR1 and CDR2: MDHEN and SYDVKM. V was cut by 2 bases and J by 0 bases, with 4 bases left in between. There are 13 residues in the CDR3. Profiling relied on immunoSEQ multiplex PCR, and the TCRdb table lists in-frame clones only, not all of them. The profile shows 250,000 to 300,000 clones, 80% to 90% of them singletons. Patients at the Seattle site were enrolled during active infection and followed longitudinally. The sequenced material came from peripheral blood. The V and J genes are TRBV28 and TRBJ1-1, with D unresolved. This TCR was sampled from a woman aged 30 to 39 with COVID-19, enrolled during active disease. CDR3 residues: CASSLIMNTEAFF. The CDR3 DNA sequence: TGTGCCAGCAGTTTAATAATGAACACTGAAGCTTTCTTT. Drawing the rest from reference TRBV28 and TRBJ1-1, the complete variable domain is DVKVTQSSRYLVKRTGEKVFLECVQDMDHENMFWYRQDPGLGLRLIYFSYDVKMKEKGDIPEGYSVSREKKERFSLILESASTNQTSMYLCASSLIMNTEAFFGQGTRLTVV.